The text below deals with one TCR beta chain. The data originate from a study of T cell changes during pregnancy in multiple sclerosis. Profiling relied on immunoSEQ multiplex PCR, and the TCRdb table lists in-frame clones only, not all of them. The sample has approximately 100,000 clones; over 80% are singletons. The clonotype comes from a female donor with multiple sclerosis, enrolled in a pregnancy study. Sequencing was performed on peripheral blood, taken in the first trimester of pregnancy.

CDR3 nucleotide sequence: TGTGCCAGCAGCTCCTGGGACAGTTCCTACGAGCAGTACTTC. Its protein is CASSSWDSSYEQYF. The V and J genes are TRBV5-4 and TRBJ2-7; 7 bases are shared with TRBD1. V was pared by 3 bases and J by 1 base, with 4 bases of the junction left unmatched. There are 14 residues in the CDR3. Germline loops: CDR1 SGHNT, CDR2 YYREEE (reference sequence).